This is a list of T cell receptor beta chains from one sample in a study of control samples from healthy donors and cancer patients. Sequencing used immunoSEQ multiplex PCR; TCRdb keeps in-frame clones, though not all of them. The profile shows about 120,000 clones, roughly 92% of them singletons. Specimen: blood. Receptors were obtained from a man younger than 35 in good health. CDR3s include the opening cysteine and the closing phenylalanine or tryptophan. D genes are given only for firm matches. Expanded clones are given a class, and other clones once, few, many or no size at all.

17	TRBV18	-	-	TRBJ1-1	CASSPPGFPTLYTEAFF	TGTGCCAGCTCACCCCCAGGGTTCCCAACCCTTTACACTGAAGCTTTCTTT
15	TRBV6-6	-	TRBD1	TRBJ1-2	CASSYSETGVYGYTF	TGTGCCAGCAGTTACTCCGAGACAGGGGTTTATGGCTACACCTTC
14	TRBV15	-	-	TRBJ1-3	CATSHEVFGNTIYF	TGTGCCACCAGCCATGAGGTATTTGGAAACACCATATATTTT
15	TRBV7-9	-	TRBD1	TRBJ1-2	CASSSRDRFTYGYTF	TGTGCCAGCAGCTCCCGGGACAGATTCACGTATGGCTACACCTTC
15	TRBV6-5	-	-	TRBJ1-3	CASRAPQGAGNTIYF	TGTGCCAGCCGGGCCCCTCAGGGAGCTGGAAACACCATATATTTT
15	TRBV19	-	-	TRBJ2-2	CASSPGTPNTGELFF	TGTGCCAGTAGTCCAGGGACTCCTAACACCGGGGAGCTGTTTTTT
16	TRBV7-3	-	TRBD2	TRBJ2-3	CASSLDSGASTDTQYF	TGTGCCAGCAGCCTTGATAGCGGGGCTAGCACAGATACGCAGTATTTT
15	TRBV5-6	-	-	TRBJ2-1	CASSLVGGPHNEQFF	TGTGCCAGCAGCTTGGTCGGTGGGCCCCACAATGAGCAGTTCTTC
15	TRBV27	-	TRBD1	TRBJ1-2	CAGATGGPLYYGYTF	TGTGCCGGCGCGACAGGGGGTCCCTTATACTATGGCTACACCTTC
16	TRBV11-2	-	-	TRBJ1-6	CASSLVRLSPNSPLHF	TGTGCCAGCAGCTTAGTCAGACTCTCCCCCAATTCACCCCTCCACTTT
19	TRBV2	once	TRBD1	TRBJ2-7	CASSLFPGTGSLFAYEQYF	TGTGCCAGCAGTCTTTTCCCCGGGACAGGGTCCCTGTTTGCCTACGAGCAGTACTTC
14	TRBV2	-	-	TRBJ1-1	CASRVRLMNTEAFF	TGTGCCAGCAGGGTTAGACTGATGAACACTGAAGCTTTCTTT
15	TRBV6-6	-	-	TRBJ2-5	CASSTGRNLQETQYF	TGTGCCAGCAGTACAGGACGGAACTTACAAGAGACCCAGTACTTC
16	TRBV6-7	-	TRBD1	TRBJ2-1	CASSYTPGQSYNEQFF	TGTGCCAGCAGTTACACGCCGGGACAGAGCTACAATGAGCAGTTCTTC
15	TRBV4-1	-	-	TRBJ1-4	CASSQDTRTNEKLFF	TGCGCCAGCAGCCAAGATACTAGAACTAATGAAAAACTGTTTTTT
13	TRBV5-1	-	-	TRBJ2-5	CASSLEGGETQYF	TGCGCCAGCAGCTTGGAAGGGGGAGAGACCCAGTACTTC
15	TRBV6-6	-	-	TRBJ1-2	CASSYSGDPVYGYTF	TGTGCCAGCAGTTACTCGGGGGATCCCGTCTATGGCTACACCTTC
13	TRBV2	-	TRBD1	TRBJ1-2	CASIGDRGNGYTF	TGTGCCAGCATTGGTGACAGGGGTAATGGCTACACCTTC
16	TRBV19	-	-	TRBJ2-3	CASSIRRTVSTDTQYF	TGTGCCAGTAGTATACGCCGGACTGTTAGCACAGATACGCAGTATTTT
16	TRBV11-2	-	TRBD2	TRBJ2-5	CASTPRGGGLQETQYF	TGTGCCAGCACCCCTCGGGGGGGCGGGTTGCAAGAGACCCAGTACTTC
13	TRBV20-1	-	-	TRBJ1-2	CSASVGFAYGYTF	TGCAGTGCTAGTGTCGGGTTTGCCTATGGCTACACCTTC
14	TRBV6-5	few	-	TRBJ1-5	CATGRDGGNQPQHF	TGTGCCACCGGAAGGGACGGGGGCAATCAGCCCCAGCATTTT
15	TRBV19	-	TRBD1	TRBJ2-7	CASSLRTGENYEQYF	TGTGCCAGTAGTTTGCGGACAGGGGAAAACTACGAGCAGTACTTC
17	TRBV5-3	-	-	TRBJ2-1	CARSLAEGRYSYNEQFF	TGTGCCAGAAGCTTGGCCGAGGGTCGGTATTCCTACAATGAGCAGTTCTTC
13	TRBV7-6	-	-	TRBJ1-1	CASSLGGATEAFF	TGTGCCAGCAGCTTAGGTGGGGCCACTGAAGCTTTCTTT
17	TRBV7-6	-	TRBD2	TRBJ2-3	CASSLESAGVKADTQYF	TGTGCCAGCAGCTTAGAATCGGCGGGGGTGAAGGCAGATACGCAGTATTTT
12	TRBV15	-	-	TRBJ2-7	CATSRGSYEQYF	TGTGCCACCAGCAGAGGCAGCTACGAGCAGTACTTC
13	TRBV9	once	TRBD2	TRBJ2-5	CASSATSRETQYF	TGTGCCAGCAGCGCGACTAGCCGGGAGACCCAGTACTTC
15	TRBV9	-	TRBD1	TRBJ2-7	CASSGGTGGFYEQYF	TGTGCCAGCAGTGGCGGGACAGGGGGGTTTTACGAGCAGTACTTC
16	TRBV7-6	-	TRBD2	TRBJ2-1	CASSLVYLSGGDEQFF	TGTGCCAGCAGCTTGGTATACCTCTCCGGGGGGGACGAGCAGTTCTTC
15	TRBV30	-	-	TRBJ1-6	CAWSRGGVGISPLHF	TGTGCCTGGAGTCGTGGCGGGGTAGGAATTTCACCCCTCCACTTT
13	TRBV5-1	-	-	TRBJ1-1	CASSLIQNTEAFF	TGCGCCAGCAGCTTGATCCAGAACACTGAAGCTTTCTTT
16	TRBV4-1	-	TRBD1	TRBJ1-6	CASSGRDRGYNSPLHF	TGCGCCAGCAGCGGCCGTGACAGGGGTTATAATTCACCCCTCCACTTT
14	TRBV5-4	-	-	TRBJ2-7	CASSLVGGPYEQYF	TGTGCCAGCAGCTTGGTCGGCGGACCCTACGAGCAGTACTTC
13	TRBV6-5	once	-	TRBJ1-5	CASRESSNQPQHF	TGTGCCAGCAGGGAGTCAAGCAATCAGCCCCAGCATTTT
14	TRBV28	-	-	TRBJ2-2	CASSPPDRSGELFF	TGTGCCAGCAGTCCACCCGACAGGTCCGGGGAGCTGTTTTTT
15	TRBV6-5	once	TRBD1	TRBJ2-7	CASRLGTGRNYEQYF	TGTGCCAGCAGATTAGGGACAGGGAGAAACTACGAGCAGTACTTC
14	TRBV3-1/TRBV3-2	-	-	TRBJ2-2	CASSLQRGIGELFF	TGTGCCAGCAGCCTACAAAGGGGGATCGGGGAGCTGTTTTTT
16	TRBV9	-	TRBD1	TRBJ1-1	CASSVTRDSRSTEAFF	TGTGCCAGCAGCGTGACAAGGGACAGTCGGAGCACTGAAGCTTTCTTT
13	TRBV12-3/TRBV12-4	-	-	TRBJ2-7	CASSLANLYEQYF	TGTGCCAGCAGTTTAGCTAATCTCTACGAGCAGTACTTC